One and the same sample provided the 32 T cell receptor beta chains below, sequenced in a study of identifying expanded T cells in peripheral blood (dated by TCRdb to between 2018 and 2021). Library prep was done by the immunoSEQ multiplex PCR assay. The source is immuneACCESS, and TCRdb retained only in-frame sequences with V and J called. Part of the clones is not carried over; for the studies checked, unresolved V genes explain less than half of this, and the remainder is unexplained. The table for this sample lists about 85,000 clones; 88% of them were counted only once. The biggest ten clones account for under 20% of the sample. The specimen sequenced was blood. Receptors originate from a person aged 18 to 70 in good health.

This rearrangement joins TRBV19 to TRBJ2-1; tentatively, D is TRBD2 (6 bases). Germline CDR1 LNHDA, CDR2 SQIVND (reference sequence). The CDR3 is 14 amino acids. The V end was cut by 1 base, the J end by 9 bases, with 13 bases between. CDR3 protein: CASSIAGVPGEQFF. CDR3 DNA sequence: TGTGCCAGTAGTATAGCGGGGGTCCCGGGTGAGCAGTTCTTC.

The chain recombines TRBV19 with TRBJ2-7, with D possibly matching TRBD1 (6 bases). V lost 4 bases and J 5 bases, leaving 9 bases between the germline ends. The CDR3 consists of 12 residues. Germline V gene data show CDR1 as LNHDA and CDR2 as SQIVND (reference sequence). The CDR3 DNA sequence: TGTGCCAGTAGTAACGGGGACAACGAGCAGTACTTC. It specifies CASSNGDNEQYF.

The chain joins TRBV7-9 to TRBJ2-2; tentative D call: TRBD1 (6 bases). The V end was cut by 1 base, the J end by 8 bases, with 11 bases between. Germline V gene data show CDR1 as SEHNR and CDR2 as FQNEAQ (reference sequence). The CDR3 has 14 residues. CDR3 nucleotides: TGTGCCAGCAGCTTAGGTCCTGGACAGGGGGAGCTGTTTTTT. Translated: CASSLGPGQGELFF.

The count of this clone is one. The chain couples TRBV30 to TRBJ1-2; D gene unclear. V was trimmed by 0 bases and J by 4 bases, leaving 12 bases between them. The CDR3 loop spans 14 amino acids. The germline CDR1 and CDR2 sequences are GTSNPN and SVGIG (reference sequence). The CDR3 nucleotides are TGTGCCTGGAGTGTAATGGCAGCCACCTATGGCTACACCTTC. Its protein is CAWSVMAATYGYTF.

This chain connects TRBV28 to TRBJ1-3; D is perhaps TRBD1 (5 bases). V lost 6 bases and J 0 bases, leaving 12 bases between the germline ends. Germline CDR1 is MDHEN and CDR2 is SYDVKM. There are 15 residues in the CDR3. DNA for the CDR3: TGTGCCAGCAGGGGGACGTTCAGCTCTGGAAACACCATATATTTT. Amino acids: CASRGTFSSGNTIYF.

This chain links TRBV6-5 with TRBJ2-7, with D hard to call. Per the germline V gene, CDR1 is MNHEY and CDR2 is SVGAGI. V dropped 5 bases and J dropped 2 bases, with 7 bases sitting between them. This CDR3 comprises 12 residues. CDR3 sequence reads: CASSNRAYEQYF. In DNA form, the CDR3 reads TGTGCCAGCAGTAATAGGGCCTACGAGCAGTACTTC.

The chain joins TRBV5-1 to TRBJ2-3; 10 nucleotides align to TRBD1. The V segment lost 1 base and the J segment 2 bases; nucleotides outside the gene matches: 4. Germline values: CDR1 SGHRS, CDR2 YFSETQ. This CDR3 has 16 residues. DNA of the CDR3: TGCGCCAGCAGCTTGATCGGGACAGGGGTCACAGATACGCAGTATTTT. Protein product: CASSLIGTGVTDTQYF.

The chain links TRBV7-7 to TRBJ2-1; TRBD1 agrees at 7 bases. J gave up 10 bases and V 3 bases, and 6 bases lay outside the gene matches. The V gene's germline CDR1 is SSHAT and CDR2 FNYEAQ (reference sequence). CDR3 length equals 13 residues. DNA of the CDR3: TGTGCCAGCAGCTTGGACAGGTCAGGGGAGCAGTTCTTC. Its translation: CASSLDRSGEQFF.

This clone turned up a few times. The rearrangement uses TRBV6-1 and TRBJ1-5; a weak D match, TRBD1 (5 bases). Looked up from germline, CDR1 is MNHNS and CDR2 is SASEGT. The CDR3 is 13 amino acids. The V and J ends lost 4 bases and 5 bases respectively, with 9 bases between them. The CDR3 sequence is CASSAWGDQPQHF. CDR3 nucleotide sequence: TGTGCCAGCAGTGCCTGGGGGGATCAGCCCCAGCATTTT.

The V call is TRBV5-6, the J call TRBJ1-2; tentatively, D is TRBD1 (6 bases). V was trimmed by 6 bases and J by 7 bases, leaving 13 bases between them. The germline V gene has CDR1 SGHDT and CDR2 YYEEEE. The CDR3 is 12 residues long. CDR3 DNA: TGTGCCAGCACTCAAAGGGGGAGTGGCTACACCTTC. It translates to CASTQRGSGYTF.

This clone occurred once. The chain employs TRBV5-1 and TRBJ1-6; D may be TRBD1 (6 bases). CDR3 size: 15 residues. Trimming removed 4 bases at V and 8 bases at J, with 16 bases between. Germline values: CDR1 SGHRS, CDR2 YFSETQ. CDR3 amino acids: CASSPRTVHDSPLHF. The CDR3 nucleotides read TGCGCCAGCAGCCCGAGGACAGTCCACGATTCACCCCTCCACTTT.

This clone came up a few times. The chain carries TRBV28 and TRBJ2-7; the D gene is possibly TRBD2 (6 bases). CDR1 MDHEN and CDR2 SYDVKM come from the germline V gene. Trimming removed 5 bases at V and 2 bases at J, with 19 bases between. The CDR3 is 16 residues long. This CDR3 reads CASSPQWRVLPYEQYF. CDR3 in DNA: TGTGCCAGCAGTCCCCAATGGAGGGTGCTGCCCTACGAGCAGTACTTC.

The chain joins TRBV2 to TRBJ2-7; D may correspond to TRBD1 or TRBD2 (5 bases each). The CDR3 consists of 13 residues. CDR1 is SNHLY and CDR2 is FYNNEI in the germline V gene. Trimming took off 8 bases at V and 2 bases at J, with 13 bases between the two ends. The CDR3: CASGDGVTYEQYF. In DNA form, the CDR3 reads TGTGCCAGCGGGGACGGCGTCACCTACGAGCAGTACTTC.

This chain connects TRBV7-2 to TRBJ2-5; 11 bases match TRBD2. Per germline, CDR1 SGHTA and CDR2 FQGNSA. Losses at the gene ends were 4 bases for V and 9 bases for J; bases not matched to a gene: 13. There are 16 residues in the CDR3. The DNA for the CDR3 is TGTGCCAGCAGCTCCACAGGGACTAGCGGTCCCGGTGCCCAGTACTTC. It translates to CASSSTGTSGPGAQYF. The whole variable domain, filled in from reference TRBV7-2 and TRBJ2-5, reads GAGVSQSPSNKVTEKGKDVELRCDPISGHTALYWYRQSLGQGLEFLIYFQGNSAPDKSGLPSDRFSAERTGGSVSTLTIQRTQQEDSAVYLCASSSTGTSGPGAQYFGPGTRLLVL.

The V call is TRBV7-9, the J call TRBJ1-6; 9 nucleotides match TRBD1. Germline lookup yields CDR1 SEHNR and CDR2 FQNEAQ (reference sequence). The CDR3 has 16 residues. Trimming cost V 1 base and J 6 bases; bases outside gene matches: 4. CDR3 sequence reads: CASSLDPGQGNSPLHF. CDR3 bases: TGTGCCAGCAGCTTAGATCCGGGACAGGGTAATTCACCCCTCCACTTT. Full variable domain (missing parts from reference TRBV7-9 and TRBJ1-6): DTGVSQNPRHKITKRGQNVTFRCDPISEHNRLYWYRQTLGQGPEFLTYFQNEAQLEKSRLLSDRFSAERPKGSFSTLEIQRTEQGDSAMYLCASSLDPGQGNSPLHFGNGTRLTVT.

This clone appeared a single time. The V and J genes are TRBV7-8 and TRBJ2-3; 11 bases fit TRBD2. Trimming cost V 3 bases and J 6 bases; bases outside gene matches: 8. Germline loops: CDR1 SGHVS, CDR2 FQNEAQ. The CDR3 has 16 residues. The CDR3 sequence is CASSFTSGGIDDTQYF. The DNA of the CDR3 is TGTGCCAGCAGCTTTACTAGCGGGGGAATTGATGATACGCAGTATTTT.

The CDR3 spells CASSRYSEDSPLHF. As DNA, the CDR3 is TGTGCCAGCAGCCGGTATTCTGAGGATTCACCCCTCCACTTT. The chain links TRBV6-5 to TRBJ1-6; unclear D gene. Germline V CDR1 and CDR2: MNHEY, SVGAGI. The CDR3 is 14 amino acids. The V and J ends lost 6 bases and 8 bases respectively, with 14 bases between them.

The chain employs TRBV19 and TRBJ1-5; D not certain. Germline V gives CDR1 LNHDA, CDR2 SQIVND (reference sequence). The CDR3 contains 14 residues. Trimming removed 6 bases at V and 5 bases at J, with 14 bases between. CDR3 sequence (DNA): TGTGCCAGTAGCCCTGGGAATTCGCATCAGCCCCAGCATTTT. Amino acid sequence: CASSPGNSHQPQHF.

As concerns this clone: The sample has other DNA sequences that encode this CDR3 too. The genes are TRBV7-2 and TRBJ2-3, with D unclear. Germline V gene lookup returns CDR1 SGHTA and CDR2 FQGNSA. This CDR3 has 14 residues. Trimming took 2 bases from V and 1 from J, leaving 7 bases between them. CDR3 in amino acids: CASSLSAGTDTQYF. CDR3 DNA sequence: TGTGCCAGCAGCTTATCCGCGGGCACAGATACGCAGTATTTT.

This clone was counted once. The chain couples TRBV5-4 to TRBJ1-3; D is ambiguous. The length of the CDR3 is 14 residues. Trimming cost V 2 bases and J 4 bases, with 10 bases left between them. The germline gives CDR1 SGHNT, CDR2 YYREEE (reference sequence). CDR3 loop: CASSLDLQGNTIYF. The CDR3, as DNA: TGTGCCAGCAGCTTAGATCTACAGGGAAACACCATATATTTT. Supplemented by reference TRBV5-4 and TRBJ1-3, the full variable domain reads ETGVTQSPTHLIKTRGQQVTLRCSSQSGHNTVSWYQQALGQGPQFIFQYYREEENGRGNFPPRFSGLQFPNYSSELNVNALELDDSALYLCASSLDLQGNTIYFGEGSWLTVV.

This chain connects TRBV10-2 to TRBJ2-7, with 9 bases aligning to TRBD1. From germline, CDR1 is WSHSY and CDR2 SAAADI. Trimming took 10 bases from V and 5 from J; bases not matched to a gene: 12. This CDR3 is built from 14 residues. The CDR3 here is CATITGGSPHEQYF. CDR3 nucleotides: TGCGCCACCATCACAGGGGGCTCCCCCCACGAGCAGTACTTC.

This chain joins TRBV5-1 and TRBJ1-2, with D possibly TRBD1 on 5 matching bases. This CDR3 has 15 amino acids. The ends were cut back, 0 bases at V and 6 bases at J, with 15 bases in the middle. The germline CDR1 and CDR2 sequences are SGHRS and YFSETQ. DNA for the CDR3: TGCGCCAGCAGCTTGGCGGGGCAGCCCCCTCATGGCTACACCTTC. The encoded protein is CASSLAGQPPHGYTF.

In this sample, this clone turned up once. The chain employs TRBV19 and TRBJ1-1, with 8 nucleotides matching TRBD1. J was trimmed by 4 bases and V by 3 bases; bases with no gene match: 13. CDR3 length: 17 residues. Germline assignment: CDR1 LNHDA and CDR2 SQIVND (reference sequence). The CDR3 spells CASSMDVRTGWATEAFF. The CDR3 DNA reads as TGTGCCAGTAGTATGGACGTTAGGACAGGGTGGGCCACTGAAGCTTTCTTT.

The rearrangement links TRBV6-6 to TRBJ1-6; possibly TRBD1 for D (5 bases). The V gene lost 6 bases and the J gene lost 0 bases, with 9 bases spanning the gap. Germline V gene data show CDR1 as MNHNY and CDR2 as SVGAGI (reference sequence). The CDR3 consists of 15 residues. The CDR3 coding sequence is TGTGCCAGCAGGCCAGGGAGCTCCTATAATTCACCCCTCCACTTT. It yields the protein CASRPGSSYNSPLHF.

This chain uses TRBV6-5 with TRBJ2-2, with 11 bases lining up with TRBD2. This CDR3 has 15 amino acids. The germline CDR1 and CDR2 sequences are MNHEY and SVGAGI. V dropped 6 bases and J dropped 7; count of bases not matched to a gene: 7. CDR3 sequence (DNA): TGTGCCAGCAGCCGACTAGCGGGGACTGACGGGGAGCTGTTTTTT. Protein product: CASSRLAGTDGELFF.

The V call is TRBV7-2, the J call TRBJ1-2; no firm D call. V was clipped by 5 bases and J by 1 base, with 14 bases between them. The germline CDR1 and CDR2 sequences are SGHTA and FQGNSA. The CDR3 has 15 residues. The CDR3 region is CASSPTPTRNYGYTF. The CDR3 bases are TGTGCCAGCAGCCCAACGCCGACACGTAACTATGGCTACACCTTC.

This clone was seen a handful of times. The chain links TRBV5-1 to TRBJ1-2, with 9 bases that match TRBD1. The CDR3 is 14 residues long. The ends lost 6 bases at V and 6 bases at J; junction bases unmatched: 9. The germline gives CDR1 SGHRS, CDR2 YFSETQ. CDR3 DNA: TGCGCCAGCAACCCACAGGGGGCGCAGGATGGCTACACCTTC. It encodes CASNPQGAQDGYTF.

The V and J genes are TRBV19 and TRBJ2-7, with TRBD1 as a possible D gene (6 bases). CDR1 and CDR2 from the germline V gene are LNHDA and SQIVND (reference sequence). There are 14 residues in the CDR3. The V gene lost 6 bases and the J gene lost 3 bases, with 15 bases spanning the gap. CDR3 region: CASRPGVSSYEQYF. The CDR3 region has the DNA TGTGCCAGTAGGCCAGGGGTTTCGAGCTACGAGCAGTACTTC.

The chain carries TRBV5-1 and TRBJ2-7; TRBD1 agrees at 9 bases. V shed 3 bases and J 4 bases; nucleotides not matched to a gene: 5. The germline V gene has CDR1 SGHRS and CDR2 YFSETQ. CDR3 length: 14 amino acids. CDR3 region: CASSSDRGIYEQYF. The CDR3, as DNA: TGCGCCAGCAGCTCGGACAGGGGAATATACGAGCAGTACTTC.

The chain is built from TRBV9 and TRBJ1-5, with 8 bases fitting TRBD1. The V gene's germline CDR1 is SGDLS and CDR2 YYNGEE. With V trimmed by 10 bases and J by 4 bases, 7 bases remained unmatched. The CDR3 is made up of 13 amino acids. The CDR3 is CARGDRPNQPQHF. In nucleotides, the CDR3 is TGTGCCCGGGGGGACAGGCCGAATCAGCCCCAGCATTTT.

The CDR3 DNA reads as TGTGCCAGCTCACCACCAGGAGCCTACGAGCAGTACTTC. Protein: CASSPPGAYEQYF. The chain combines TRBV18 with TRBJ2-7; D is undetermined. V was pared by 0 bases and J by 2 bases, with 5 bases between. The length of the CDR3 is 13 residues. The germline V gene encodes CDR1 KGHSH and CDR2 LQKENI.

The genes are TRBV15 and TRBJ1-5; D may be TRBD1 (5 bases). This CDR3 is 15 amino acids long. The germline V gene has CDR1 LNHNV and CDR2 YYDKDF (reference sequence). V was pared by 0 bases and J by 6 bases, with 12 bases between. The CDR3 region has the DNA TGTGCCACCAGCAGAGATGGGGGGATCGGTCAGCCCCAGCATTTT. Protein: CATSRDGGIGQPQHF.